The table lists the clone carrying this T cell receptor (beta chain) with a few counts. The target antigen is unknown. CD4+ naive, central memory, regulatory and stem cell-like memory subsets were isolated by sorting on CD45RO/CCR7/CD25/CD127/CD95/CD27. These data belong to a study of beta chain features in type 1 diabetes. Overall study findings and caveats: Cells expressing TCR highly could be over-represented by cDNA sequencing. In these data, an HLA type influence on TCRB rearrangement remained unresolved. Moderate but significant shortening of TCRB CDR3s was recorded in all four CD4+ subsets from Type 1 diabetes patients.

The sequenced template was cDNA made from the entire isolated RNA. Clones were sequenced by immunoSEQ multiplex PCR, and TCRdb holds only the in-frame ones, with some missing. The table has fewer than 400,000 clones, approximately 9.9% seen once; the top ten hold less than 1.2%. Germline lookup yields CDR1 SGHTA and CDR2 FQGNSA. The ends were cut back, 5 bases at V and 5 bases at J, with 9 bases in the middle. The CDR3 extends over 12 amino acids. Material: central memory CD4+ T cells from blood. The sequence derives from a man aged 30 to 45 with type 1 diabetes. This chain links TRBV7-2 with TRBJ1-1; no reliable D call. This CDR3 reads CASSPDVTEAFF. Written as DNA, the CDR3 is TGTGCCAGCAGCCCGGACGTAACTGAAGCTTTCTTT.